Sequencing of this TCR beta chain was carried out in a study of blood T cells in healthy people across ages. Those donating, healthy Caucasian individuals from Russia, were aged roughly 6 to 90. Then a second PCR, running about 6 to 11 cycles, was carried out with a sample-barcoded 5' primer and a J-beta primer mix. TCRdb passed the 5' RACE reads through MiXCR, listing each CDR3 protein once. This table has approximately 800,000 distinct CDR3 sequences, about a quarter appearing once. Germline V gene data show CDR1 as SQVTM and CDR2 as ANQGSEA. The CDR3 is 12 amino acids. The V end lost 4 bases, the J end lost 3 bases, and 9 bases lay between the germline ends. These sequences were also reported in another study, on T cells of mothers and their children. This second report adds: Each mother yielded more than 8.5 million TCR beta CDR3 reads. Each child yielded several million reads.

The chain combines TRBV29-1 with TRBJ1-2; no clear D gene. Sequencing was performed on blood. This clonotype was obtained from a boy younger than 18 in good health. The CDR3 nucleotides read TGCAGCGTTGTTGAGGAGGACTATGGCTACACCTTC. It specifies CSVVEEDYGYTF.